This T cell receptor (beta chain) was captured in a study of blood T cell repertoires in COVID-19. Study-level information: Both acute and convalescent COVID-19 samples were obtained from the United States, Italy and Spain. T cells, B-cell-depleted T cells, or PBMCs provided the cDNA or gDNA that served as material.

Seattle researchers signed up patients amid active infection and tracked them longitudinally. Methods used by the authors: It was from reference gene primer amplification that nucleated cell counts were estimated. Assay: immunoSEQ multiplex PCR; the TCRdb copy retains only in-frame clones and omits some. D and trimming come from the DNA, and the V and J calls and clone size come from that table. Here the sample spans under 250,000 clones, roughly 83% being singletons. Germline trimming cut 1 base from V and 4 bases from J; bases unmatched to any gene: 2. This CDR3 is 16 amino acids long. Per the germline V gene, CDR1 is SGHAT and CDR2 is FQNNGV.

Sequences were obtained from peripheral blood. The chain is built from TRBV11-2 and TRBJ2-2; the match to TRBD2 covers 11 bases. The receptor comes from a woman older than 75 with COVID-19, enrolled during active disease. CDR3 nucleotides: TGTGCCAGCAGCTTAGGACTAGCGGGACTCACCGGGGAGCTGTTTTTT. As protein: CASSLGLAGLTGELFF.